These 11 T cell receptor beta chains came from one sample sequenced in a study of blood T cell repertoires in COVID-19. Profiling relied on immunoSEQ multiplex PCR, and the TCRdb table lists in-frame clones only, not all of them. The repertoire holds roughly 200,000 clones, with roughly 85% as singletons. Sequencing input: peripheral blood. The receptors stem from a woman of 80 years or more with acute or convalescent COVID-19.

V is TRBV27 and J is TRBJ2-2; 9 nucleotides align to TRBD1. The CDR3 is made up of 16 amino acids. Germline V CDR1 and CDR2: MNHEY, SMNVEV (reference sequence). With V trimmed by 5 bases and J by 4 bases, 8 bases remained unmatched. The CDR3 reads CASSARTGAGTGELFF. In nucleotides, the CDR3 is TGTGCCAGCAGTGCCCGGACAGGGGCGGGCACCGGGGAGCTGTTTTTT.

The chain recombines TRBV23-1 with TRBJ2-5; 9 bases are a match to TRBD1. TRBV23-1 is an ORF; its function is uncertain. The CDR3 runs 15 residues. The V gene end was trimmed by 3 bases and the J gene end by 4 bases; junction bases not matched to a gene: 6. CDR3 in DNA: TGCGCCAGCAGTCACCCCCAGGGACAGGGAGAGACCCAGTACTTC. Translation: CASSHPQGQGETQYF.

The chain has TRBV4-2 and TRBJ2-3, with a tentative D call TRBD2 (6 bases). From germline, CDR1 is LGHNA and CDR2 YNFKEQ. V was clipped by 1 base and J by 1 base, with 15 bases between them. The CDR3 is 17 amino acids. The CDR3 DNA reads TGTGCCAGCAGCCAAGGAGTTCGGGAGAAGGGCACAGATACGCAGTATTTT. It yields the protein CASSQGVREKGTDTQYF.

The J gene is TRBJ1-1, the V gene TRBV7-2, with D uncertain. This CDR3 contains 13 residues. V was trimmed by 1 base and J by 5 bases, leaving 8 bases between them. CDR1 and CDR2 (germline): SGHTA, FQGNSA. The CDR3 protein is CASSLGGGTEAFF. The CDR3 nucleotides read TGTGCCAGCAGCTTAGGGGGAGGAACTGAAGCTTTCTTT.

The chain links TRBV18 to TRBJ2-3, with a possible D match to TRBD1 (6 bases). Trimming took off 2 bases at V and 6 bases at J, with 18 bases between the two ends. Per germline, CDR1 KGHSH and CDR2 LQKENI. The CDR3 spans 16 residues. The CDR3 coding sequence is TGTGCCAGCTCACCATATTCACAGGGTGGAAGGGATACGCAGTATTTT. Translation gives CASSPYSQGGRDTQYF.

This chain links TRBV5-1 with TRBJ1-2; 8 bases are a match to TRBD1. Germline CDR1 and CDR2: SGHRS and YFSETQ. Trimming removed 4 bases from V and 10 bases from J; junction bases left unmatched: 12. The CDR3 is 14 residues long. The CDR3 DNA follows: TGCGCCAGCAGCACCGGGACAGGAGGGGTGGACTACACCTTC. Amino acid sequence: CASSTGTGGVDYTF.

CDR3 in amino acids: CASSPRLAWGDTQYF. The CDR3 DNA follows: TGTGCCAGCAGCCCTCGACTAGCGTGGGGGGATACGCAGTATTTT. V gene TRBV7-2 combines with J gene TRBJ2-3; 8 positions agree with TRBD2. This CDR3 is built from 15 residues. The germline gives CDR1 SGHTA, CDR2 FQGNSA. The J segment lost 6 bases and the V segment lost 5 bases, leaving 10 bases of the junction unmatched.

This chain links TRBV20-1 with TRBJ1-1, with D perhaps matching TRBD1 (6 bases). CDR1 DFQATT and CDR2 SNEGSKA come from the germline V gene (reference sequence). The V and J ends lost 7 bases and 5 bases respectively, with 11 bases between them. The length of the CDR3 is 11 residues. CDR3 amino acids: CSGGTSTEAFF. The CDR3 region has the DNA TGCAGTGGTGGGACATCGACTGAAGCTTTCTTT.

This chain links TRBV7-2 with TRBJ2-2; a possible D gene is TRBD2 (6 bases). Looked up from germline, CDR1 is SGHTA and CDR2 is FQGNSA. Trimming cost V 3 bases and J 7 bases, with 15 bases left between them. This CDR3 is built from 15 residues. The CDR3 region has the DNA TGTGCCAGCAGCTTGCCCGGGGGTCGCGACGGGGAGCTGTTTTTT. This sequence encodes CASSLPGGRDGELFF.

The chain links TRBV28 to TRBJ1-5, with 7 bases aligning to TRBD1. V was pared by 5 bases and J by 7 bases, with 8 bases of the junction left unmatched. The length of the CDR3 is 14 residues. The germline V gene has CDR1 MDHEN and CDR2 SYDVKM. CDR3 in DNA: TGTGCCAGCAGTAAATCAGGGGGGCGGCAGCCCCAGCATTTT. This gives the protein CASSKSGGRQPQHF.

The gene calls are TRBV29-1 and TRBJ1-3; D is perhaps TRBD1 (6 bases). The CDR3 is 14 amino acids. Germline V gene lookup returns CDR1 SQVTM and CDR2 ANQGSEA. Trimming removed 4 bases from V and 0 bases from J, with 10 bases in between. CDR3 residues: CSVVRTDSGNTIYF. CDR3 in DNA: TGCAGCGTTGTAAGGACAGACTCTGGAAACACCATATATTTT.